This T cell receptor beta chain originates from a study of lymphopenia after photon versus proton radiotherapy (dated by TCRdb to the late 2010s). Study-level background: Photon and proton radiation therapy were compared by the study for their immunological effects in patients with gastrointestinal tumors who developed high-grade lymphopenia. The goal of the study was to characterize the differences between the two radiation modalities in how they affect the immune system. The roughly 18 patients in the cohort had gastrointestinal tumors, were treated with either photon or proton therapy, and subsequently developed lymphopenia.

Turning to this clone: Its antigen is currently not known. No base-level quality is on record; no much larger clone is a single base apart.

Library preparation employed the immunoSEQ multiplex PCR assay. Deep sequencing of rearranged TCR beta loci, alongside multiparametric flow cytometry, was used to profile T cell repertoires. Imported from immuneACCESS, the table was reduced by TCRdb to in-frame sequences with V and J called. These copies leave out some clones; in studies compared against another copy, an unresolved V gene accounts for under half, and the cause of the remainder is not known. This sample gives 50,000 or so clones in total; about 92% of them show up just once. Around 17% of the sample is held by the ten biggest clonotypes. Overall study outcomes, separate from this receptor: After the lymphocyte count nadir, photon-treated repertoires showed oligoclonal expansion, especially of CD8+ Temra cells, which drove the drop in diversity. Proton-treated patients stayed relatively stable during treatment, while photon-treated patients lost naive T cells and TCR diversity and gained effector/memory populations. Across the cohort, an inverse correlation was found between a larger post-nadir drop in TCR diversity and overall survival time among patients who died. The survival association was assessed only in patients who died, and the authors presented better survival with proton therapy as a possibility rather than a demonstrated result.

Counted from cysteine to phenylalanine, this CDR3 has 14 amino acids. Of the read, only the CDR3 DNA is kept; its 42 bases are in frame from base 1. V loses 6 bases at its end and J loses 6 bases; junction bases beyond the gene matches: 9. The germline V gene provides CDR1 MGHDK and CDR2 SYGVNS. The sequencing used peripheral blood, collected from a patient treated with photon-based radiotherapy. This TCR was recovered from a woman aged 40 to 50 with cholangiocarcinoma. The rearrangement joined TRBV25-1 to TRBJ2-5, and 8 junction bases match TRBD2. This receptor has the CDR3 CASSYEGLVKTQYF. The nucleotides read TGTGCCAGCAGCTACGAGGGACTAGTGAAGACCCAGTACTTC.